This T cell receptor beta chain comes out of a study of T-cell reconstitution after alpha-beta-depleted transplantation in children. CDR1 and CDR2 from the germline V gene are LNHDA and SQIVND (reference sequence). This CDR3 is 15 amino acids long. Trimming pared 6 bases from V and 6 bases from J, leaving 18 bases between. Unique molecular identifiers tagged the TCRbeta library. TCRdb reanalysed the PCR reads using MiXCR and keeps one entry per CDR3 protein. This sample yields hundreds of thousands of distinct CDR3 sequences, of which approximately 29% are seen a single time; 2% to 3% belongs to the top ten.

The sample here was PBMCs from the stem cell graft donor, taken from the stem cell graft. This TCR was sampled from a human donor who donated a stem cell graft to a child with aplastic anemia. This chain connects TRBV19 to TRBJ1-5, with D possibly TRBD1 on 6 matching bases. CDR3 in amino acids: CASRQPGVRVQPQHF. The DNA for the CDR3 is TGTGCCAGTAGGCAACCAGGGGTTCGCGTTCAGCCCCAGCATTTT.